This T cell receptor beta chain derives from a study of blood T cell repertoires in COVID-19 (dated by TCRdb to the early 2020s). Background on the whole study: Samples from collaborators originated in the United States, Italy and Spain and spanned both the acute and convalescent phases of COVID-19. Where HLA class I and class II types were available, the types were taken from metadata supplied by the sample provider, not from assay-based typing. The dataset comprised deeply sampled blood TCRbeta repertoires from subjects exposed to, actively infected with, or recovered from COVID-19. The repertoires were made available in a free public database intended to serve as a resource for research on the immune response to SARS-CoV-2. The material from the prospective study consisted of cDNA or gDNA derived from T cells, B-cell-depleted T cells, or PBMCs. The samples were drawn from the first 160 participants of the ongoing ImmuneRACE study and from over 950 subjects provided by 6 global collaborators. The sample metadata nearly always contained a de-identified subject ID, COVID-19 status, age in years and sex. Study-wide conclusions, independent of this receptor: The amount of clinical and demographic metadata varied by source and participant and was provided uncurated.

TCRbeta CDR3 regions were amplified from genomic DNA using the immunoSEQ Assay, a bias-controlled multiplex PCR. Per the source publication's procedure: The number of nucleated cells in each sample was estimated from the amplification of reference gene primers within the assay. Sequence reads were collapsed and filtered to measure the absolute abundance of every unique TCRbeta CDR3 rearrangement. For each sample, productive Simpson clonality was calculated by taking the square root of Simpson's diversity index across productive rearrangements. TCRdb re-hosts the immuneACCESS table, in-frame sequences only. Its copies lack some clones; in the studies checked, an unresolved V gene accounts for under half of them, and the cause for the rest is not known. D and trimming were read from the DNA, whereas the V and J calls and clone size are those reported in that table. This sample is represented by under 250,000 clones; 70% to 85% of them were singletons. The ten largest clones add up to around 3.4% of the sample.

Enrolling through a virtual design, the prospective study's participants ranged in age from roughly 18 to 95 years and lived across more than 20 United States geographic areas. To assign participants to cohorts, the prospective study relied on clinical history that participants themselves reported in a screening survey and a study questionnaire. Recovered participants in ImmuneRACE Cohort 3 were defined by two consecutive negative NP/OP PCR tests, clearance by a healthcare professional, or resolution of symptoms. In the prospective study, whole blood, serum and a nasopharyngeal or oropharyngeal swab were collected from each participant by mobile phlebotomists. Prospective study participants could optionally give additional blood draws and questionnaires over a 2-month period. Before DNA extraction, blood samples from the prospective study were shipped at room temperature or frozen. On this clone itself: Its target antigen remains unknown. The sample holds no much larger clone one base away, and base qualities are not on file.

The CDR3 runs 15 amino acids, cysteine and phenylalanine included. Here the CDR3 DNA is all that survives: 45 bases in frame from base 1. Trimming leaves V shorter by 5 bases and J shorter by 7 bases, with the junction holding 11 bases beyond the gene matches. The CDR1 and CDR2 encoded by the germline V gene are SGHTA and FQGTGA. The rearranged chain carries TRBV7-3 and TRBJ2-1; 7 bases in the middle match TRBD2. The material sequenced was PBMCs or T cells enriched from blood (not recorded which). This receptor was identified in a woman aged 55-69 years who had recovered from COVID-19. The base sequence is TGTGCCAGCAGCCCGACTAGCCCGTTATCTAATGAGCAGTTCTTC. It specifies CASSPTSPLSNEQFF.